This T cell receptor (beta chain) was identified during a study of PD-1 blockade in mismatch repair-deficient tumors (dated by TCRdb to 2017 to 2019). Background on the whole study: Between September 2013 and September 2016, the trial enrolled about 93 consecutive patients with 12 mismatch repair-deficient cancer types, every one of whom had been previously treated and was progressing. Tumor-associated T cell clones were tracked in the peripheral blood of patients responding to PD-1 blockade by deep sequencing of TCR CDR3 regions.

Library preparation was by the immunoSEQ multiplex PCR assay. TCRdb provides this immuneACCESS table in a form limited to in-frame rearrangements. Some clones are lacking; in checked studies, under half of them reflect an unresolved V gene, and why the rest are absent is not known. This sample holds 30,000 to 45,000 clones; approximately 85% were observed only once. The ten most abundant clones make up around 4.2% of the sample. The germline V gene gives CDR1 as LGHNA and CDR2 as YSLEER. From the cysteine up to the phenylalanine, the CDR3 has a length of 16 residues. The read is trimmed to its CDR3 DNA, 48 bases read in frame from base 1. Trimming takes 0 bases off V and 7 bases off J; junction bases not matched to a gene: 9. What the study reported, not specific to this receptor: Rapid expansion after pembrolizumab followed by contraction, generally before radiologic responses, was shown by tumor-resident clones, which were often undetectable in blood before treatment.

Mismatch repair deficiency in every enrolled patient was established by polymerase chain reaction or immunohistochemistry. TCR sequencing was carried out for a few patients who responded to pembrolizumab therapy. Pembrolizumab PD-1 blockade was prospectively tested in advanced mismatch repair-deficient cancers, regardless of tissue of origin, in the phase II trial. Peripheral blood T cell samples were collected serially, before PD-1 blockade began and at several time points afterward. Blood sampling times were expressed in weeks after the first pembrolizumab dose. In regard to this clone: Its antigen is currently not known. No per-base quality is available; no much larger clone lies one base away.

The sequence was collected from an adult with mismatch repair-deficient cancer. The sequence joins TRBV4-3 to TRBJ2-5; TRBD1 lines up with 9 middle nucleotides. This sample comprised peripheral blood, obtained around 75 weeks after starting pembrolizumab. The CDR3 protein sequence reads: CASSQEWGQGFTTQYF. The sequenced DNA: TGCGCCAGCAGCCAAGAGTGGGGACAGGGTTTTACGACCCAGTACTTC.